One TCR beta chain is described in this entry. The data are from a study of blood T cell repertoires in COVID-19. Overall study context: Acute and convalescent COVID-19 samples came from the United States, Italy and Spain. The cDNA or gDNA used as material had been derived from T cells, B-cell-depleted T cells, or PBMCs.

Authors' processing steps: Estimation of nucleated cell counts relied on the amplification of reference gene primers. Repertoires were generated with immunoSEQ multiplex PCR, while TCRdb's copy carries only in-frame clones and drops some. The V and J calls and clone size are taken from that table; D and trimming were inferred from the DNA. The sample records 80,000 to 100,000 clones, about 78% being singletons. V lost 0 bases to trimming and J lost 8 bases, with 13 bases between them. The germline V gene encodes CDR1 MNHNY and CDR2 SVGAGI (reference sequence). The CDR3 consists of 15 residues. V gene TRBV6-6 combines with J gene TRBJ1-4; D remains unclear. The sequencing input was peripheral blood. This receptor was taken from a middle-aged man who had recovered from COVID-19. The DNA for the CDR3 is TGTGCCAGCAGTTACTCAGGCGGGGTGGGGGAAAAACTGTTTTTT. It codes for CASSYSGGVGEKLFF.